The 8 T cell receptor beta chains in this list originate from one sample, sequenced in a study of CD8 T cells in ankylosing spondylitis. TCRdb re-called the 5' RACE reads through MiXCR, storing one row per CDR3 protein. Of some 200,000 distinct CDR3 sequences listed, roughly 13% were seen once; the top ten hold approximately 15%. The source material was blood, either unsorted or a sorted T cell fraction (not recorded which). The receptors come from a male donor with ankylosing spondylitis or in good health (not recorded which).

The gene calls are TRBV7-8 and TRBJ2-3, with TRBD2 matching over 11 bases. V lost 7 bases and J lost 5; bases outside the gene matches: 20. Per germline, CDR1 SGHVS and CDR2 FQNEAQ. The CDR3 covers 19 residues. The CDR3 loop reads CASNLIPGLAAATLDTQYF. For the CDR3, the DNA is TGTGCCAGCAACCTTATACCGGGACTAGCGGCAGCCACCCTAGATACGCAGTATTTT. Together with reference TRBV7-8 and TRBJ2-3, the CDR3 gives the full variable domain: GAGVSQSPRYKVAKRGQDVALRCDPISGHVSLFWYQQALGQGPEFLTYFQNEAQLDKSGLPSDRFFAERPEGSVSTLKIQRTQQEDSAVYLCASNLIPGLAAATLDTQYFGPGTRLTVL.

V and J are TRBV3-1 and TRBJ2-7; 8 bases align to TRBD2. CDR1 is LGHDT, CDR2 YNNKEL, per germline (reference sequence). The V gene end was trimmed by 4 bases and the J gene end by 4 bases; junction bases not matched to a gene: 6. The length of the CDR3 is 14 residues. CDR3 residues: CASSPGTSIYEQYF. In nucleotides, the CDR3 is TGTGCCAGCAGCCCCGGGACTAGTATATACGAGCAGTACTTC.

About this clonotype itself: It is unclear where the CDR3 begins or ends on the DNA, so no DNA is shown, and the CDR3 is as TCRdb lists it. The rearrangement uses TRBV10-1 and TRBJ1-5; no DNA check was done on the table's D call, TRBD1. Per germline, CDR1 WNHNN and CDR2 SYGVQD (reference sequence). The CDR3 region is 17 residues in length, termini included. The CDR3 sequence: CHLPLDKGNPSNQPQHF.

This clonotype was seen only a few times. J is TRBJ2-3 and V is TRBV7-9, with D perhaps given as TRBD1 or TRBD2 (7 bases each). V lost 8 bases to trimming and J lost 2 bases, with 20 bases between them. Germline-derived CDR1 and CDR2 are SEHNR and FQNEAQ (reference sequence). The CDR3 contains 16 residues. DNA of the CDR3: TGTGCCAGCTACACAGGGGCTAGCGGCCTCACAGATACGCAGTATTTT. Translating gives CASYTGASGLTDTQYF.

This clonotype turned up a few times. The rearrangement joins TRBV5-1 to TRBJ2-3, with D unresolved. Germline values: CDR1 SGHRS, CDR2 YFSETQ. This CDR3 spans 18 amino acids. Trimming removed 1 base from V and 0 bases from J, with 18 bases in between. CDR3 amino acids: CASSLYPQEAISTDTQYF. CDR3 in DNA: TGCGCCAGCAGCTTGTACCCCCAAGAGGCTATTAGCACAGATACGCAGTATTTT.

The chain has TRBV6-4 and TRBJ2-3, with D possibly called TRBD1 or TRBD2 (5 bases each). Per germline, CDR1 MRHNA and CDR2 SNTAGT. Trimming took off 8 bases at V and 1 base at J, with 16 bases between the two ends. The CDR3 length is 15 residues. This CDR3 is CASAMGQGGTDTQYF. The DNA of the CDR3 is TGTGCCAGCGCGATGGGTCAGGGAGGCACAGATACGCAGTATTTT.

The DNA of the CDR3 is TGCGCCAGCAGCTTGGGTCAGGGGAACATCTACGAGCAGTACTTC. Its translation: CASSLGQGNIYEQYF. V usage is TRBV5-1 and J usage is TRBJ2-7; TRBD1 might be the D (6 bases). Germline CDR1 SGHRS, CDR2 YFSETQ. V lost 0 bases to trimming and J lost 3 bases, with 13 bases between them. The CDR3 length is 15 residues.

In DNA, the CDR3 is TGTGCCAGCAGCCCGTCCCTAGCGGTGAGCTCTGGGGCCAACGTCCTGACTTTC. As protein: CASSPSLAVSSGANVLTF. This chain uses TRBV3-1 with TRBJ2-6; TRBD2 matches 7 bases. The germline V gene encodes CDR1 LGHDT and CDR2 YNNKEL (reference sequence). There are 18 residues in the CDR3. The junction had 9 bases not matched to a gene; V was cut back by 4 bases and J by 0 bases.